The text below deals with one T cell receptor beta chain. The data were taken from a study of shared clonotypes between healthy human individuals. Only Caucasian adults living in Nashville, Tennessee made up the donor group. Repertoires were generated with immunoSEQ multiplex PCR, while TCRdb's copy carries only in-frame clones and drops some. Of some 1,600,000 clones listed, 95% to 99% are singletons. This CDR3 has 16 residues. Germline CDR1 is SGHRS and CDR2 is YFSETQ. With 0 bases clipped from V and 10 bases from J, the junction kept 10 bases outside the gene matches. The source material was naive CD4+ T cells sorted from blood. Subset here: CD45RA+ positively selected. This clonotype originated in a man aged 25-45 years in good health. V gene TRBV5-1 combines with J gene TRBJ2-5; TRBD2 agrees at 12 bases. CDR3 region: CASSLGLAGGPNDQYF. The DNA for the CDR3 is TGCGCCAGCAGCTTGGGGCTAGCGGGAGGGCCTAATGACCAGTACTTC.